These 27 T cell receptor beta chains share one sample of origin, sequenced in a study of CD8 T cells in Susac syndrome. Random hexamers were used to reverse transcribe an amount of roughly 0.45 to 1 ug RNA. Each CDR3 protein gets one entry after TCRdb re-called the immunoSEQ multiplex PCR reads with MiXCR. The sample yields 95,000 to 150,000 distinct CDR3 sequences, less than 95% seen once. What was sequenced was CD4+ T cells from PBMCs. The receptors were gathered from a human donor in good health.

The chain uses TRBV3-1 and TRBJ2-3, with a possible D match to TRBD2 (6 bases). CDR3 size: 14 residues. Per the germline V gene, CDR1 is LGHDT and CDR2 is YNNKEL (reference sequence). Trimming removed 2 bases from V and 3 bases from J, with 9 bases in between. CDR3 in DNA: TGTGCCAGCAGCCAACTAGCGTTAACAGATACGCAGTATTTT. Translating gives CASSQLALTDTQYF.

V and J are TRBV3-1 and TRBJ2-1, with D tentatively TRBD1 (6 bases). The V and J ends lost 3 bases and 5 bases respectively, with 8 bases between them. The germline gives CDR1 LGHDT, CDR2 YNNKEL (reference sequence). The CDR3 length is 13 residues. Here the CDR3 DNA reads TGTGCCAGCAGCCAGGGGGCAGACAATGAGCAGTTCTTC. This encodes CASSQGADNEQFF.

This sequence joins TRBV3-1 and TRBJ2-7; the D is unclear. The CDR3 totals 15 residues. Germline CDR1 is LGHDT and CDR2 is YNNKEL (reference sequence). Trimming took 0 bases from V and 1 from J, leaving 10 bases between them. The CDR3 is CASSQDGFGSYEQYF. Written as DNA, the CDR3 is TGTGCCAGCAGCCAAGATGGGTTTGGGTCCTACGAGCAGTACTTC.

This clonotype was observed once. The chain has TRBV5-1 and TRBJ2-7; 11 bases are a match to TRBD2. Trimming cost V 4 bases and J 2 bases; bases outside gene matches: 8. Germline loops: CDR1 SGHRS, CDR2 YFSETQ. This CDR3 is 16 amino acids long. For the CDR3, the DNA is TGCGCCAGCAGCCAAAACCTAGCGGGAGGCCCCTACGAGCAGTACTTC. Translation gives CASSQNLAGGPYEQYF.

V gene TRBV3-1 combines with J gene TRBJ1-1; D is perhaps TRBD1 (5 bases). CDR3 length: 14 residues. V was shortened by 5 bases and J by 3 bases, with 13 bases between the two germline ends. The germline gives CDR1 LGHDT, CDR2 YNNKEL (reference sequence). CDR3 amino acids: CASSTSGLDTEAFF. In DNA form, the CDR3 reads TGTGCCAGCAGCACGTCAGGGTTGGACACTGAAGCTTTCTTT. Full variable domain (missing parts from reference TRBV3-1 and TRBJ1-1): DTAVSQTPKYLVTQMGNDKSIKCEQNLGHDTMYWYKQDSKKFLKIMFSYNNKELIINETVPNRFSPKSPDKAHLNLHINSLELGDSAVYFCASSTSGLDTEAFFGQGTRLTVV.

This clonotype was observed a few times. The chain uses TRBV3-1 and TRBJ1-5, with 8 bases lining up with TRBD1. The germline V gene has CDR1 LGHDT and CDR2 YNNKEL (reference sequence). V trimming: 1 base; J trimming: 3 bases; junction bases outside the gene matches: 5. This CDR3 is 16 amino acids long. CDR3 in amino acids: CASSQGQGSYNQPQHF. Written as DNA, the CDR3 is TGTGCCAGCAGCCAAGGACAGGGGAGTTACAATCAGCCCCAGCATTTT.

This clonotype was observed a single time. This chain connects TRBV7-8 to TRBJ1-2; no definite D call. This CDR3 has 14 amino acids. Germline-derived CDR1 and CDR2 are SGHVS and FQNEAQ. Trimming cost V 6 bases and J 0 bases, with 11 bases left between them. The CDR3 loop reads CASRQQPTNYGYTF. The CDR3 nucleotides are TGTGCCAGCAGACAACAGCCAACTAACTATGGCTACACCTTC. The full variable domain, rest sourced from reference TRBV7-8 and TRBJ1-2, is GAGVSQSPRYKVAKRGQDVALRCDPISGHVSLFWYQQALGQGPEFLTYFQNEAQLDKSGLPSDRFFAERPEGSVSTLKIQRTQQEDSAVYLCASRQQPTNYGYTFGSGTRLTVV.

The chain is built from TRBV7-8 and TRBJ1-6; TRBD1 is a possible D gene (6 bases). With 6 bases removed from V and 8 bases from J, the gap between germline ends came to 17 bases. The CDR3 runs to 15 residues. Germline CDR1 reads SGHVS; CDR2 reads FQNEAQ. The CDR3 DNA sequence: TGTGCCAGCAGTTCTAAGACAGGACCTGATTCACCCCTCCACTTT. The encoded protein is CASSSKTGPDSPLHF. Together with reference TRBV7-8 and TRBJ1-6, the CDR3 gives the full variable domain: GAGVSQSPRYKVAKRGQDVALRCDPISGHVSLFWYQQALGQGPEFLTYFQNEAQLDKSGLPSDRFFAERPEGSVSTLKIQRTQQEDSAVYLCASSSKTGPDSPLHFGNGTRLTVT.

CDR3 sequence: CSARLLAGSTDTQYF. The CDR3, as DNA: TGCAGTGCTAGATTACTAGCGGGAAGCACAGATACGCAGTATTTT. This chain joins TRBV20-1 and TRBJ2-3, with 10 bases matching TRBD2. Unmatched junction bases numbered 2, after V lost 2 bases and J lost 0 bases. The CDR3 is 15 residues long. CDR1 is DFQATT and CDR2 is SNEGSKA in the germline V gene (reference sequence).

V is TRBV4-1 and J is TRBJ2-5; 10 nucleotides match TRBD2. The CDR3 loop spans 16 amino acids. V lost 1 base and J lost 4; bases outside the gene matches: 6. Germline V gives CDR1 MGHRA, CDR2 YSYEKL. Here the CDR3 DNA reads TGCGCCAGCAGCCAAGGGACTAGCGGAGGACGAGAGACCCAGTACTTC. This gives the protein CASSQGTSGGRETQYF.

The chain is built from TRBV7-9 and TRBJ2-5; D perhaps matches TRBD1 (5 bases). CDR3 length equals 15 residues. The germline CDR1 and CDR2 sequences are SEHNR and FQNEAQ (reference sequence). Trimming removed 0 bases from V and 2 bases from J, with 10 bases in between. The CDR3 here is CASSLARAIQETQYF. CDR3 nucleotides: TGTGCCAGCAGCTTAGCCAGGGCTATTCAAGAGACCCAGTACTTC.

V usage is TRBV29-1 and J usage is TRBJ2-2; the D gene is possibly TRBD1 (6 bases). Germline V gives CDR1 SQVTM, CDR2 ANQGSEA. The CDR3 is 14 amino acids. V was cut by 4 bases and J by 5 bases, with 14 bases left in between. The CDR3 DNA follows: TGCAGCGTTGGTGGCAGGGGAAGGACCGGGGAGCTGTTTTTT. This translates into CSVGGRGRTGELFF.

V gene TRBV12-3 or TRBV12-4 combines with J gene TRBJ2-2; no reliable D call. This CDR3 spans 16 amino acids. Trimming shortened V by 6 bases and J by 0 bases, and 14 bases separated the two germline ends. The CDR3 nucleotides are TGTGCCAGCAGCCAAAACCTGGACGCGAACACCGGGGAGCTGTTTTTT. Translated: CASSQNLDANTGELFF.

The chain uses TRBV20-1 and TRBJ2-7, with unresolved D. Germline values: CDR1 DFQATT, CDR2 SNEGSKA (reference sequence). The CDR3 runs to 12 residues. Trimming pared 5 bases from V and 2 bases from J, leaving 10 bases between. CDR3 coding DNA: TGCAGTGCTGTAAAACCTCCCTACGAGCAGTACTTC. Protein: CSAVKPPYEQYF.

This rearrangement joins TRBV2 to TRBJ2-1; D possibly corresponds to TRBD2 (5 bases). The germline V gene has CDR1 SNHLY and CDR2 FYNNEI. The CDR3 has 12 residues. Trimming left V 7 bases short and J 10 bases short, with 14 bases between. CDR3 nucleotides: TGTGCCAGCAATCTAGCCCCAGCGGAGCAGTTCTTC. Its translation: CASNLAPAEQFF. The full variable domain, in which reference TRBV2 and TRBJ2-1 provide the parts outside the CDR3, is EPEVTQTPSHQVTQMGQEVILRCVPISNHLYFYWYRQILGQKVEFLVSFYNNEISEKSEIFDDQFSVERPDGSNFTLKIRSTKLEDSAMYFCASNLAPAEQFFGPGTRLTVL.

The chain employs TRBV29-1 and TRBJ1-4; the D is unclear. V lost 4 bases and J 0 bases, leaving 21 bases between the germline ends. In germline, CDR1 is SQVTM, CDR2 ANQGSEA. The CDR3 contains 18 residues. The CDR3 nucleotides read TGCAGCGTTGCCAATGATCTTGCCCCGAGGGCAACTAATGAAAAACTGTTTTTT. Translated: CSVANDLAPRATNEKLFF.

The chain joins TRBV5-4 to TRBJ1-1, with D unclear. This CDR3 region has 14 residues. V was shortened by 0 bases and J by 6 bases, with 12 bases between the two germline ends. Germline-derived CDR1 and CDR2 are SGHNT and YYREEE (reference sequence). The CDR3 DNA reads as TGTGCCAGCAGCTTGGAGTTCGGGGTTGCTGAAGCTTTCTTT. It codes for CASSLEFGVAEAFF.

The rearrangement joins TRBV20-1 to TRBJ2-5; D is tentatively TRBD1 or TRBD2 (5 bases each). CDR3 length: 13 residues. Per the germline V gene, CDR1 is DFQATT and CDR2 is SNEGSKA (reference sequence). Trimming took off 2 bases at V and 5 bases at J, with 12 bases between the two ends. CDR3 sequence: CSARSRGWETQYF. CDR3 coding DNA: TGCAGTGCTAGATCTCGGGGCTGGGAGACCCAGTACTTC.

J is TRBJ1-2 and V is TRBV7-9, with a weak D call TRBD1 (6 bases). Trimming removed 3 bases from V and 4 bases from J, with 24 bases in between. The germline CDR1 and CDR2 sequences are SEHNR and FQNEAQ (reference sequence). This CDR3 contains 18 residues. CDR3 DNA sequence: TGTGCCAGCAGCTTGGGACACCCCAGAGGGGCTTCAAGCTATGGCTACACCTTC. Translation gives CASSLGHPRGASSYGYTF.

The chain employs TRBV4-1 and TRBJ2-3; 10 bases agree with TRBD1. The junction had 14 bases not matched to a gene; V was cut back by 0 bases and J by 2 bases. There are 20 residues in the CDR3. In germline, CDR1 is MGHRA, CDR2 YSYEKL. Here the CDR3 reads CASSQDPRFRTGGFTDTQYF. In DNA form, the CDR3 reads TGCGCCAGCAGCCAAGATCCGCGATTTCGGACAGGGGGGTTCACAGATACGCAGTATTTT.

The chain carries TRBV6-5 and TRBJ1-2, with TRBD1 matching 7 bases. The V segment lost 2 bases and the J segment 4 bases; nucleotides outside the gene matches: 22. Germline V gives CDR1 MNHEY, CDR2 SVGAGI. The CDR3 is 20 amino acids. The chain's CDR3 is CASSYTSLRQGGKHGYGYTF. The CDR3 DNA reads as TGTGCCAGCAGTTACACCTCCTTACGGCAGGGGGGCAAGCATGGCTATGGCTACACCTTC.

V is TRBV19 and J is TRBJ2-2, with 7 positions matching TRBD2. CDR1 is LNHDA, CDR2 SQIVND, per germline (reference sequence). The CDR3 spans 15 residues. The J segment lost 0 bases and the V segment lost 7 bases, leaving 5 bases of the junction unmatched. In nucleotides, the CDR3 is TGTGCCAGTACCTCTAGCGGCGCGAACACCGGGGAGCTGTTTTTT. It encodes CASTSSGANTGELFF.

The rearrangement links TRBV6-2 or TRBV6-3 to TRBJ2-5; no firm D call. There are 11 residues in the CDR3. Per the germline V gene, CDR1 is MNHEY and CDR2 is SVGEGT. Trimming took 6 bases from V and 5 from J, leaving 7 bases between them. The CDR3 bases are TGTGCCAGCAGCTCCGTGGAGACCCAGTACTTC. Amino acid sequence: CASSSVETQYF.

The genes are TRBV6-2 or TRBV6-3 and TRBJ2-1, with 9 bases aligning to TRBD2. The CDR3 has 13 amino acids. Per the germline V gene, CDR1 is MNHEY and CDR2 is SVGEGT. V was clipped by 6 bases and J by 8 bases; unmatched bases: 5. CDR3 amino acids: CASRGTSYDEQFF. In DNA form, the CDR3 reads TGTGCCAGCAGGGGGACTAGCTATGATGAGCAGTTCTTC.

The J gene is TRBJ2-5, the V gene TRBV20-1; D gene unclear. The V gene lost 5 bases and the J gene lost 7 bases, with 17 bases spanning the gap. CDR1 is DFQATT, CDR2 SNEGSKA, per germline (reference sequence). The CDR3 spans 13 residues. CDR3 sequence: CSAHGPLKGTQYF. CDR3 in DNA: TGCAGTGCTCACGGACCGCTGAAAGGGACCCAGTACTTC.

CDR3 DNA: TGTGCCAGTAGTCTCCGGGCCCCTCGGCAGCCCCAGCATTTT. Amino acid sequence: CASSLRAPRQPQHF. V and J are TRBV19 and TRBJ1-5; D call uncertain. The CDR3 extends over 14 amino acids. Germline V lookup: CDR1 LNHDA, CDR2 SQIVND (reference sequence). V was pared by 5 bases and J by 7 bases, with 15 bases between.

J is TRBJ2-3 and V is TRBV20-1; 9 nucleotides match TRBD2. The CDR3 runs 14 residues. The V gene end was trimmed by 1 base and the J gene end by 5 bases; junction bases not matched to a gene: 4. Germline V gene data show CDR1 as DFQATT and CDR2 as SNEGSKA (reference sequence). The CDR3 nucleotides are TGCAGTGCTAGAGCTAGCGGGATGATAGATACGCAGTATTTT. This gives the protein CSARASGMIDTQYF.